The T cell receptor (beta chain) under discussion was sequenced for a study of blood T cells in healthy people across ages (dated by TCRdb to the mid-2010s). Background on the whole study: In model experiments, template switching captured roughly one uniquely barcoded TCR beta cDNA molecule for every two T cells. The study measured age-related changes in TCR beta repertoire diversity using deep sequencing normalized with unique cDNA molecular identifiers. Four age groups were formed from the donors: young (average approximately 15 years), middle-aged (approximately 39), aged (more than 55) and long-lived (about 80). The study analyzed two additional independent replicas of 1 million unique cDNA reads from the same blood draw for two donors, one aged 18 to 30 and one aged 80 or older. What the work shows at the level of the full study, not this receptor alone: Estimates of total diversity from one million sequenced T cells were regarded as lower bounds and underestimates. Because profiling used bulk unsorted PBMCs, naive and antigen-experienced compartments could not be compared conclusively. As age increased, observed TCR beta diversity per million T cells dropped in a roughly linear way, and a significant reduction was already evident by age 40. A strong correlation was found between observed TCR beta diversity and the percentage of naive T cells measured by flow cytometry. The long-lived group showed more naive CD4+ T cells, fewer expanded clones and increased TCR diversity than the aged group, suggesting age selection. Because donor CMV infection status was unknown, age-related changes in expanded clonotypes were potentially confounded.

Sequences SGDLS (CDR1) and YYNGEE (CDR2) are obtained from the germline V gene. From the cysteine up to the phenylalanine, the CDR3 has a length of 16 residues. Of the read, only the CDR3 DNA is kept; its 48 bases are in frame from base 1. Trimming costs V 4 bases and J 1 base, and their ends lie 14 bases apart. The table lists this clonotype with a few counts. Its antigen has not been determined. No base quality information exists; no much larger clone differs at one position. The approximately 41 donors, aged about 6 to 95 years, were systemically healthy Caucasian individuals from Russia. Each donor gave roughly 9.5 milliliters of peripheral blood, collected into EDTA-treated Vacutainer tubes. Ficoll-Paque density-gradient centrifugation was used to isolate PBMCs, with at least 6 million per sample. Total RNA was extracted from PBMCs with Trizol reagent, with at least 5.5 micrograms obtained per sample. Naive CD45RAhigh/CD27high T cell percentages were measured by flow cytometry on a PBMC aliquot from every donor.

Library generation was performed with 5' RACE. The sample was run on an Illumina HiSeq 2500. The second PCR ran for about 7 to 11 cycles and used a J-beta primer mix along with a sample-barcoded 5' primer. Each TCR beta cDNA molecule received a unique molecular identifier from a template-switch 5' adaptor carrying 12 random nucleotides. Each sample yielded at least 2.5 million CDR3-containing paired-end reads. First-strand cDNA synthesis was performed from all RNA using the Mint cDNA synthesis kit, with priming by a TRBC-specific oligonucleotide. Following uracil-DNA glycosylase treatment, a first 18-cycle PCR with universal primers M1SS and BC2_uni_R was performed on all cDNA. The study's processing was this. Each sample was normalized by randomly selecting 1 million high-quality reads, each carrying a distinct molecular identifier. Instead of being binned into consensus sequences, reads with shared molecular identifiers were discarded. MiTCR, set to a Q25 quality threshold and the strictest error-elimination algorithm, was used for CDR3 identification, clonotype clustering and error correction. A nonparametric unseen species model using Euler transformation provided a lower-bound estimate of total TCR beta diversity. TCRdb ran its own pipeline on the public reads, namely fastp trimming at Q25 and MiXCR clone calling, and kept in-frame beta chains. For every CDR3 protein sequence, its rows merge into one entry that carries the most common genes and DNA. These V and J calls rely on TCRdb rather than the paper's analysis. Within this sample are 1 million or so distinct CDR3 sequences, with approximately 25% of them counted one time only. Approximately 0.7% of the sample belongs to the ten largest clones.

This same sample was also taken into another study, of T cells of mothers and their children. The second paper further reports: Nine systemically healthy Caucasian individuals served as donors, namely three mothers together with their six children. cDNA synthesis consumed the entire amount of extracted RNA, loaded at roughly 1.5 ug RNA in each 15 ul reaction. In the second PCR, the M1S primer introduced both the sample barcodes and 2-4 random nucleotides. More than 8 million TCR beta CDR3 reads were obtained from each mother, and some 3.2 million reads were obtained from each child. Thymic selection shapes the output of TCR recombination in a similar way in related and unrelated pairs, and inherited differences have a minor effect. Normalized repertoire overlap was always slightly but never significantly higher in related than unrelated mother-child pairs. No persistent microchimeric T cell clones were detected, at a sensitivity of 90 to 100 clones per million clonotypes. The study used deep NGS to compare TCR beta repertoires of mothers and children, seeking features distinguishing related mother-child pairs from unrelated individuals. On average, the children were about 10 +/- 4 years old, while the mothers were about 40 +/- 4 years old. After adapter ligation with NEBNext reagents, the libraries were sequenced on Illumina HiSeq 2000 with 100+100 nt paired-end reads. To prevent cross-contamination, the mother and child libraries were prepared a month apart and were sequenced in separate runs. For each donor, between 500,000 and 2,000,000 distinct TCR beta clonotypes were identified. Naive TCR beta clonotypes were estimated from low-frequency clonotypes matched to each donor's FACS-determined naive share, without sorting.

The origin of this receptor is a girl aged 2 to 9 in good health. The rearrangement joined TRBV9 to TRBJ2-2; no D gene call is confident. Sequencing was carried out using blood. The CDR3 corresponds to CASSLYLAENTGELFF. The sequence in DNA is TGTGCCAGCAGCCTATACCTTGCGGAGAACACCGGGGAGCTGTTTTTT.